The 27 T cell receptor beta chains below come from one sample, sequenced in a study of T cell responses to AZD1222 COVID-19 vaccine. Generated by immunoSEQ multiplex PCR, the TCRdb table keeps only in-frame clones and is missing some. The table shows about 100,000 clones, with over 90% occurring only once. The sequenced sample was peripheral blood, obtained on day 0 of AZD1222 vaccination. The receptors originated from an adult in good health.

The chain links TRBV6-2 or TRBV6-3 to TRBJ2-1; 14 bases fit TRBD2. The CDR3 sequence is 15 residues long. The germline V gene has CDR1 MNHEY and CDR2 SVGEGT. Losses at the gene ends were 5 bases for V and 10 bases for J; bases not matched to a gene: 7. CDR3 DNA sequence: TGTGCCAGCAGTCAGGGACTAGCGGGAGTAGGCGAGCAGTTCTTC. Translation: CASSQGLAGVGEQFF.

The rearrangement joins TRBV5-4 to TRBJ2-3; the D gene could be TRBD1 or TRBD2 (5 bases each). V shed 0 bases and J shed 4 bases, with 24 bases lying between them. This CDR3 spans 19 amino acids. Germline loops: CDR1 SGHNT, CDR2 YYREEE (reference sequence). The CDR3 DNA is TGTGCCAGCAGCTTGGGTGGCCAGTTCCGGGACGGACCTTCAGATACGCAGTATTTT. Protein sequence: CASSLGGQFRDGPSDTQYF.

The rearrangement uses TRBV3-1 (or the pseudogene TRBV3-2) and TRBJ2-1, with TRBD1 identical over 7 bases. The trim removed 6 bases at V and 3 bases at J, leaving 11 bases unmatched. The CDR3 loop spans 16 amino acids. Germline CDR1 LGHDT, CDR2 YNNKEL (reference sequence). This CDR3 reads CASSSTRQGLYNEQFF. Here the CDR3 DNA reads TGTGCCAGCAGTTCCACTCGACAGGGTCTCTACAATGAGCAGTTCTTC.

The chain uses TRBV10-1 and TRBJ1-3, with a possible D match to TRBD1 (6 bases). Germline-derived CDR1 and CDR2 are WNHNN and SYGVQD (reference sequence). V was clipped by 7 bases and J by 2 bases, with 24 bases between them. CDR3 length: 18 residues. The CDR3 DNA follows: TGCGCCAGCACCCCTCGGGCCCCCCACGACAGGACTGGAAACACCATATATTTT. It encodes CASTPRAPHDRTGNTIYF.

The V gene is TRBV30, the J gene TRBJ1-2; maybe TRBD1 (6 bases). The germline CDR1 and CDR2 sequences are GTSNPN and SVGIG (reference sequence). The length of the CDR3 is 11 residues. V lost 0 bases and J lost 13, with 12 bases in between. The CDR3: CAWSVRQGCTF. As DNA, the CDR3 is TGTGCCTGGAGTGTACGGCAGGGGTGCACCTTC.

V usage is TRBV5-1 and J usage is TRBJ2-7; 8 bases map to TRBD1. J gave up 0 bases and V 2 bases, and 10 bases lay outside the gene matches. CDR3 length: 17 amino acids. From germline, CDR1 is SGHRS and CDR2 YFSETQ. CDR3 coding DNA: TGCGCCAGCAGCTTTTGGGCTGGGACAGGAGCCTCCTACGAGCAGTACTTC. Protein product: CASSFWAGTGASYEQYF.

The chain recombines TRBV18 with TRBJ1-1; the match to TRBD1 covers 8 bases. J gave up 8 bases and V 5 bases, and 7 bases lay outside the gene matches. This CDR3 region has 13 residues. Germline V gene lookup returns CDR1 KGHSH and CDR2 LQKENI. CDR3 sequence: CASSYDRGEEAFF. The CDR3 nucleotides read TGTGCCAGCTCATACGACAGGGGTGAGGAAGCTTTCTTT.

The chain has TRBV7-2 and TRBJ2-5; D remains ambiguous. In germline, CDR1 is SGHTA, CDR2 FQGNSA. V gave up 1 base and J gave up 1 base, with 19 bases separating them. The CDR3 consists of 18 residues. The DNA of the CDR3 is TGTGCCAGCAGCTTAGAGGCTGGGGTATCCTTGCCCCAAGAGACCCAGTACTTC. Amino acid sequence: CASSLEAGVSLPQETQYF.

The chain couples TRBV19 to TRBJ2-3; D gene uncertain. Trimming removed 1 base from V and 1 base from J, with 9 bases in between. Germline V gene sequence: CDR1 LNHDA, CDR2 SQIVND (reference sequence). The CDR3 runs to 15 residues. The CDR3 DNA reads TGTGCCAGTAGTATAGGGCGGTTAGGCACAGATACGCAGTATTTT. It yields the protein CASSIGRLGTDTQYF.

The V and J genes are TRBV6-1 and TRBJ2-7, with D tentatively TRBD2 (6 bases). V shed 2 bases and J shed 6 bases, with 20 bases lying between them. The CDR3 runs to 16 residues. CDR1 MNHNS and CDR2 SASEGT come from the germline V gene. The CDR3 DNA sequence: TGTGCCAGCAGTGAACGGTCCGGCGGGATGGATCCCGAGCAGTACTTC. Translating gives CASSERSGGMDPEQYF.

The rearrangement uses TRBV7-8 and TRBJ2-2; possible D gene TRBD1, 5 bases. V was cut by 2 bases and J by 1 base, with 17 bases left in between. Germline CDR1 SGHVS, CDR2 FQNEAQ. The CDR3 spans 18 residues. The CDR3, as DNA: TGTGCCAGCAGCTTACGCCCCCCCTGGACACGGAACACCGGGGAGCTGTTTTTT. Translation gives CASSLRPPWTRNTGELFF.

V gene TRBV10-2 combines with J gene TRBJ2-7; D gene unclear. This CDR3 has 15 amino acids. CDR1 is WSHSY and CDR2 is SAAADI in the germline V gene. With 2 bases removed from V and 1 base from J, the gap between germline ends came to 12 bases. This chain's CDR3 is CASSEIGFSSYEQYF. The CDR3 coding sequence is TGCGCCAGCAGTGAGATTGGGTTCTCATCCTACGAGCAGTACTTC.

CDR3 nucleotide sequence: TGTGCCAGCAGCCCCCGACTAGCGGGAGTGACCCAGTACTTC. It translates to CASSPRLAGVTQYF. The chain employs TRBV13 and TRBJ2-5; 12 bases are shared with TRBD2. The CDR3 length is 14 residues. Germline CDR1 and CDR2: PRHDT and FYEKMQ (reference sequence). The V segment lost 5 bases and the J segment 7 bases; nucleotides outside the gene matches: 5.

A note on this clone: Within the sample, other DNA sequences also encode this same CDR3. The chain carries TRBV28 and TRBJ2-1, with D tentatively TRBD1 or TRBD2 (6 bases each). Germline CDR1 reads MDHEN; CDR2 reads SYDVKM. This CDR3 is 16 amino acids long. The germline V and J ends were trimmed by 2 bases and 0 bases, with 11 bases remaining between them. CDR3 DNA: TGTGCCAGCAGTTTAAGGGGGAGGAGCTCCTACAATGAGCAGTTCTTC. Translation gives CASSLRGRSSYNEQFF.

The chain recombines TRBV9 with TRBJ2-5; D is perhaps TRBD1 (5 bases). V lost 2 bases and J 1 base, leaving 6 bases between the germline ends. CDR3 length: 13 residues. Germline lookup yields CDR1 SGDLS and CDR2 YYNGEE. The CDR3 loop is CASSVDSQETQYF. DNA of the CDR3: TGTGCCAGCAGCGTCGACAGCCAAGAGACCCAGTACTTC.

This clone has a single count. The gene calls are TRBV4-1 and TRBJ1-4, with unresolved D. Trimming took 6 bases from V and 0 from J, leaving 17 bases between them. Germline CDR1 reads MGHRA; CDR2 reads YSYEKL. The CDR3 has 17 residues. This CDR3 reads CASSPRVADATNEKLFF. The CDR3 region has the DNA TGCGCCAGCAGTCCAAGAGTTGCAGATGCAACTAATGAAAAACTGTTTTTT.

The J gene is TRBJ2-7, the V gene TRBV11-2; TRBD2 matches at 13 bases. This CDR3 is built from 15 residues. Germline V CDR1 and CDR2: SGHAT, FQNNGV. With 5 bases clipped from V and 6 bases from J, the junction kept 7 bases outside the gene matches. CDR3 sequence: CASSLTSGRGPEQYF. CDR3 nucleotide sequence: TGTGCCAGCAGCCTTACTAGCGGGAGGGGACCCGAGCAGTACTTC.

The rearrangement joins TRBV29-1 to TRBJ2-5; D is ambiguous. Germline V gene data show CDR1 as SQVTM and CDR2 as ANQGSEA. The CDR3 has 13 amino acids. V gave up 4 bases and J gave up 1 base, with 10 bases separating them. The CDR3: CSVVSSIQETQYF. CDR3 DNA sequence: TGCAGCGTTGTCTCCAGTATCCAAGAGACCCAGTACTTC. Full variable domain (remainder filled in from reference TRBV29-1 and TRBJ2-5): SAVISQKPSRDICQRGTSLTIQCQVDSQVTMMFWYRQQPGQSLTLIATANQGSEATYESGFVIDKFPISRPNLTFSTLTVSNMSPEDSSIYLCSVVSSIQETQYFGPGTRLLVL.

CDR3 region: CASSLPYGRAGDEQFF. In nucleotides, the CDR3 is TGTGCCAGCAGCCTACCCTACGGGAGGGCTGGGGATGAGCAGTTCTTC. The rearrangement joins TRBV4-2 to TRBJ2-1; 8 nucleotides line up with TRBD2. CDR3 length: 16 residues. CDR1 is LGHNA, CDR2 YNFKEQ, per germline. Trimming cost V 4 bases and J 8 bases; bases outside gene matches: 13.

The rearrangement uses TRBV10-3 and TRBJ1-1; D might be TRBD1 (6 bases). V shed 0 bases and J shed 6 bases, with 11 bases lying between them. The CDR3 is made up of 14 amino acids. Germline V lookup: CDR1 ENHRY, CDR2 SYGVKD. The CDR3 DNA is TGTGCCATCAGTGAGTCTCGGGGGCTGGCTGAAGCTTTCTTT. Amino acids: CAISESRGLAEAFF.

This clone was found a few times. The chain recombines TRBV5-1 with TRBJ2-2; D may correspond to TRBD1 or TRBD2 (5 bases each). Trimming cost V 2 bases and J 6 bases, with 14 bases left between them. This CDR3 is 15 amino acids long. Germline values: CDR1 SGHRS, CDR2 YFSETQ. CDR3 DNA sequence: TGCGCCAGCAGCTTAGCCGGGGCAAGGGCCGGGGAGCTGTTTTTT. This translates into CASSLAGARAGELFF.

The rearrangement links TRBV28 to TRBJ1-2; perhaps TRBD1 as D (5 bases). The CDR3 covers 12 residues. Germline CDR1 is MDHEN and CDR2 is SYDVKM. V was clipped by 5 bases and J by 6 bases, with 10 bases between them. The CDR3 is CASSRGADGYTF. Written as DNA, the CDR3 is TGTGCCAGCAGTAGGGGAGCCGATGGCTACACCTTC.

This clone was picked up one time. This sequence joins TRBV30 and TRBJ2-7; 9 bases are shared with TRBD1. This CDR3 has 16 amino acids. J lost 4 bases, V lost 2 bases, and 12 bases had no gene match. Germline V lookup: CDR1 GTSNPN, CDR2 SVGIG (reference sequence). CDR3 protein: CAWSPLLDRGVYEQYF. The CDR3 nucleotides read TGTGCCTGGAGTCCATTGTTGGACAGGGGTGTTTACGAGCAGTACTTC. The full variable domain, with the rest looked up from reference TRBV30 and TRBJ2-7, is SQTIHQWPATLVQPVGSPLSLECTVEGTSNPNLYWYRQAAGRGLQLLFYSVGIGQISSEVPQNLSASRPQDRQFILSSKKLLLSDSGFYLCAWSPLLDRGVYEQYFGPGTRLTVT.

V and J are TRBV5-1 and TRBJ2-3; TRBD2 aligns across 11 bases. This CDR3 has 14 residues. V lost 4 bases, J lost 5 bases, and 3 bases stayed unmatched. Germline V gene sequence: CDR1 SGHRS, CDR2 YFSETQ. CDR3 bases: TGCGCCAGCAGCAAGGGGACTAGCGGAGATACGCAGTATTTT. As protein: CASSKGTSGDTQYF. Based on the CDR3 plus reference TRBV5-1 and TRBJ2-3, the full variable domain is KAGVTQTPRYLIKTRGQQVTLSCSPISGHRSVSWYQQTPGQGLQFLFEYFSETQRNKGNFPGRFSGRQFSNSRSEMNVSTLELGDSALYLCASSKGTSGDTQYFGPGTRLTVL.

J is TRBJ1-3 and V is TRBV7-8, with D unresolved. The CDR3 is 14 amino acids. Germline loops: CDR1 SGHVS, CDR2 FQNEAQ. Trimming shortened V by 5 bases and J by 8 bases, and 16 bases separated the two germline ends. The CDR3 loop reads CASSHGLRSDTIYF. Here the CDR3 DNA reads TGTGCCAGCAGCCACGGATTGAGGTCGGACACCATATATTTT.

Regarding this clone: This same CDR3 is encoded by further DNA sequences in the sample. This chain uses TRBV24-1 with TRBJ2-2; 8 bases are shared with TRBD2. Trimming removed 1 base from V and 1 base from J; junction bases left unmatched: 1. Germline lookup yields CDR1 KGHDR and CDR2 SFDVKD. This CDR3 has 16 residues. The CDR3 loop reads CATSDLTSGNTGELFF. The CDR3 nucleotides are TGTGCCACCAGTGATTTAACTAGCGGGAACACCGGGGAGCTGTTTTTT.

This chain connects TRBV10-3 to TRBJ2-7; 7 bases agree with TRBD1. Germline trimming cut 0 bases from V and 2 bases from J; bases unmatched to any gene: 10. The CDR3 spans 17 residues. Germline CDR1 and CDR2: ENHRY and SYGVKD. The CDR3 nucleotides are TGTGCCATCAGTGAGTCCACGGGACAGCCATTAGCCTACGAGCAGTACTTC. Amino acids: CAISESTGQPLAYEQYF.